What follows are 19 T cell receptor beta chains derived from one specimen sequenced in a study of T cell responses to AZD1222 COVID-19 vaccine. Assay used: immunoSEQ multiplex PCR; TCRdb lists only in-frame clones, some missing. In the table there are over 80,000 clones, approximately 91% of which are singletons. This sample comprised peripheral blood, obtained 28 days after the second AZD1222 dose. The receptor source for this set is an adult who received the AZD1222 COVID-19 vaccine.

The chain couples TRBV6-6 to TRBJ2-1; 8 bases fit TRBD2. This CDR3 is 14 amino acids long. Germline V gene lookup returns CDR1 MNHNY and CDR2 SVGAGI (reference sequence). The V gene end was trimmed by 4 bases and the J gene end by 6 bases; junction bases not matched to a gene: 5. CDR3 loop: CASSSREGGNEQFF. CDR3 nucleotides: TGTGCCAGCAGTTCCCGGGAGGGCGGCAATGAGCAGTTCTTC.

This chain connects TRBV15 to TRBJ1-1; no firm D call. V lost 1 base and J 1 base, leaving 7 bases between the germline ends. Per the germline V gene, CDR1 is LNHNV and CDR2 is YYDKDF (reference sequence). The CDR3 is made up of 14 amino acids. The CDR3 loop reads CATSRARWNTEAFF. CDR3 nucleotides: TGTGCCACCAGCAGAGCGAGGTGGAACACTGAAGCTTTCTTT.

Comment on this clone: This same CDR3 is encoded by further DNA sequences in the sample. The chain is built from TRBV5-1 and TRBJ2-3; a weak D match, TRBD1 (5 bases). Trimming took off 6 bases at V and 5 bases at J, with 13 bases between the two ends. CDR1 is SGHRS, CDR2 YFSETQ, per germline. The CDR3 covers 13 residues. DNA of the CDR3: TGCGCCAGCACAGCCAAAAGGGGAGATACGCAGTATTTT. As protein: CASTAKRGDTQYF.

The chain combines TRBV20-1 with TRBJ2-7; no clear D. CDR1 is DFQATT and CDR2 is SNEGSKA in the germline V gene (reference sequence). This CDR3 contains 17 residues. V gave up 3 bases and J gave up 1 base, with 22 bases separating them. In nucleotides, the CDR3 is TGCAGTGCTAGTGACCCCAGACCCTCAATTACGTCCTACGAGCAGTACTTC. It codes for CSASDPRPSITSYEQYF.

The sample holds one count of this clone. The chain couples TRBV6-6 to TRBJ1-1; the D gene is possibly TRBD1 (5 bases). Germline V CDR1 and CDR2: MNHNY, SVGAGI (reference sequence). Trimming stripped 8 bases from V and 0 bases from J, with 10 bases between. The CDR3 runs 13 residues. In DNA, the CDR3 is TGTGCCAGCGCCTGGGGGGTGAACACTGAAGCTTTCTTT. It translates to CASAWGVNTEAFF.

The DNA for the CDR3 is TGCAGTGCTAGTGGGACCGACTTGCTGGGCGAGCAGTACTTC. The encoded protein is CSASGTDLLGEQYF. The chain recombines TRBV20-1 with TRBJ2-7; D could derive from TRBD1 or TRBD2 (5 bases each). Germline assignment: CDR1 DFQATT and CDR2 SNEGSKA (reference sequence). The CDR3 has 14 amino acids. Trimming removed 3 bases at V and 6 bases at J, with 18 bases between.

This chain joins TRBV6-1 and TRBJ1-5; 8 nucleotides align to TRBD1. The CDR3 has 15 amino acids. Trimming took 5 bases from V and 3 from J; bases not matched to a gene: 6. CDR1 and CDR2 from the germline V gene are MNHNS and SASEGT. The CDR3, as DNA: TGTGCCAGCAGTCCCCTGACAGGGGCCAATCAGCCCCAGCATTTT. This translates into CASSPLTGANQPQHF.

The genes are TRBV4-3 and TRBJ2-1, with D uncertain. CDR3 length equals 15 residues. Trimming took off 0 bases at V and 9 bases at J, with 15 bases between the two ends. Germline V gene lookup returns CDR1 LGHNA and CDR2 YSLEER. DNA of the CDR3: TGCGCCAGCAGCCAAGAGTTCATGATTGGCAGTGAGCAGTTCTTC. This sequence encodes CASSQEFMIGSEQFF.

This clone has just one count. The chain couples TRBV6-5 to TRBJ2-7; no clear D gene. Trimming took off 4 bases at V and 2 bases at J, with 6 bases between the two ends. Germline V gene sequence: CDR1 MNHEY, CDR2 SVGAGI. CDR3 length equals 12 residues. CDR3 nucleotide sequence: TGTGCCAGCAGTTCGGCTGCCTACGAGCAGTACTTC. Translation: CASSSAAYEQYF.

The V and J genes are TRBV28 and TRBJ1-1, with 7 nucleotides matching TRBD1. V lost 6 bases, J lost 5 bases, and 6 bases stayed unmatched. Germline assignment: CDR1 MDHEN and CDR2 SYDVKM. The length of the CDR3 is 13 residues. The CDR3 region is CASSNYRGTEAFF. CDR3 bases: TGTGCCAGCAGCAACTACAGGGGAACTGAAGCTTTCTTT.

The chain joins TRBV18 to TRBJ2-3; possibly TRBD2 for D (6 bases). CDR3 size: 14 residues. Deletions cut 0 bases from V and 13 bases from J, with 17 bases between. CDR1 and CDR2 from the germline V gene are KGHSH and LQKENI. CDR3 protein: CASSPPSSGGEKYF. The CDR3 DNA reads TGTGCCAGCTCACCACCGTCGAGCGGAGGGGAGAAGTATTTT.

This chain uses TRBV20-1 with TRBJ2-5, with D possibly being TRBD2 (6 bases). Germline assignment: CDR1 DFQATT and CDR2 SNEGSKA (reference sequence). The CDR3 has 18 residues. The V end lost 3 bases, the J end lost 2 bases, and 25 bases lay between the germline ends. CDR3 residues: CSASTVHGGFWTQETQYF. The CDR3 bases are TGCAGTGCTAGTACGGTGCATGGAGGGTTTTGGACTCAAGAGACCCAGTACTTC.

The chain carries TRBV29-1 and TRBJ2-7; 10 positions agree with TRBD1. With V trimmed by 6 bases and J by 2 bases, 4 bases remained unmatched. CDR1 and CDR2 (germline): SQVTM, ANQGSEA. The CDR3 is 13 amino acids. CDR3 nucleotide sequence: TGCAGCGTATCCGGGACAGGGGCCTACGAGCAGTACTTC. Its protein is CSVSGTGAYEQYF.

The rearrangement links TRBV5-1 to TRBJ2-5, with no clear D. Trimming shortened V by 1 base and J by 5 bases, and 18 bases separated the two germline ends. Germline V lookup: CDR1 SGHRS, CDR2 YFSETQ. The CDR3 runs 16 residues. This chain's CDR3 is CASSLSLSTNPETQYF. Here the CDR3 DNA reads TGCGCCAGCAGCTTGTCCCTGTCGACAAACCCTGAGACCCAGTACTTC.

The V call is TRBV28, the J call TRBJ1-6; TRBD1 aligns across 8 bases. V was pared by 5 bases and J by 3 bases, with 3 bases of the junction left unmatched. The CDR3 runs to 15 residues. Germline CDR1 and CDR2: MDHEN and SYDVKM. CDR3 loop: CASSRQGIYNSPLHF. For the CDR3, the DNA is TGTGCCAGCAGTAGACAGGGGATCTATAATTCACCCCTCCACTTT. Drawing the rest from reference TRBV28 and TRBJ1-6, the complete variable domain is DVKVTQSSRYLVKRTGEKVFLECVQDMDHENMFWYRQDPGLGLRLIYFSYDVKMKEKGDIPEGYSVSREKKERFSLILESASTNQTSMYLCASSRQGIYNSPLHFGNGTRLTVT.

This clone has a handful of counts. The CDR3 region is CASSRGQGSGELFF. DNA for the CDR3: TGTGCCAGCAGCCGTGGTCAGGGTTCCGGGGAGCTGTTTTTT. The V gene is TRBV7-3, the J gene TRBJ2-2; D is perhaps TRBD1 (5 bases). Trimming removed 5 bases from V and 6 bases from J, with 13 bases in between. Germline CDR1 SGHTA, CDR2 FQGTGA. There are 14 residues in the CDR3.

The chain is built from TRBV15 and TRBJ2-2, with D uncertain. The CDR3 consists of 14 residues. CDR1 LNHNV and CDR2 YYDKDF come from the germline V gene (reference sequence). V lost 0 bases and J 3 bases, leaving 5 bases between the germline ends. The CDR3 DNA reads as TGTGCCACCAGCAGAGAGACTTACACCGGGGAGCTGTTTTTT. Translation gives CATSRETYTGELFF.

This clone was recorded a few times. This rearrangement joins TRBV6-5 to TRBJ1-2, with no clear D. There are 14 residues in the CDR3. Germline V gene data show CDR1 as MNHEY and CDR2 as SVGAGI. V gave up 5 bases and J gave up 1 base, with 11 bases separating them. As DNA, the CDR3 is TGTGCCAGCAGTATGGATTACAGTAACTATGGCTACACCTTC. Translating gives CASSMDYSNYGYTF.

The chain joins TRBV4-1 to TRBJ2-1; 14 bases match TRBD2. V gave up 4 bases and J gave up 8 bases; unmatched junction bases: 16. CDR1 is MGHRA and CDR2 is YSYEKL in the germline V gene. This CDR3 is built from 19 residues. The CDR3 bases are TGCGCCAGCAGCCCCATCATCAAGGGACTAGCGGGAGAGGACCATGAGCAGTTCTTC. Protein: CASSPIIKGLAGEDHEQFF.